This section outlines one T cell receptor beta chain sequence together with its context. This record belongs to a study of blood T cell repertoires in COVID-19. Across the whole study: Collection of acute and convalescent COVID-19 samples took place in the United States, Italy and Spain.

Trimming shortened V by 3 bases and J by 11 bases, and 20 bases separated the two germline ends. Per germline, CDR1 MDHEN and CDR2 SYDVKM. This CDR3 is 16 amino acids long. Sequencing used immunoSEQ multiplex PCR; TCRdb keeps in-frame clones, though not all of them. The data contain 100,000 to 150,000 clones, 70% to 90% of them seen just once; the ten biggest clones take up under 4.5%. The clonotype originates from a woman in her fifties or sixties with acute or convalescent COVID-19. What was sequenced was peripheral blood. The chain uses TRBV28 and TRBJ1-6, with a weak D call TRBD1 (6 bases). DNA for the CDR3: TGTGCCAGCAGTTTTCTGTCGCAGGGGCGAGGTCCACCCCTCCACTTT. It specifies CASSFLSQGRGPPLHF.